This T cell receptor (beta chain) was sequenced for a study of shared clonotypes between healthy human individuals. The ends were cut back, 3 bases at V and 5 bases at J, with 8 bases in the middle. This CDR3 is 12 amino acids long. The germline V gene encodes CDR1 WNHNN and CDR2 SYGVQD (reference sequence). Generated by immunoSEQ multiplex PCR, the TCRdb table keeps only in-frame clones and is missing some. The table records about 2.1 million clones, roughly 93% of them present only once. Positive CCR7 selection of CD45RO-negative cells yielded the naive CD8 cells, and terminally differentiated effector memory CD45RA+ cells were excluded. There are a few counts of this clone.

The chain combines TRBV10-1 with TRBJ2-7; D gene unclear. The sequencing sample was made of naive CD8+ T cells from PBMCs. This sequence originates from a man younger than 35 in good health. Some clones in this sample may be carry-over from other donors' samples. This CDR3 is CASSDAANEQYF. CDR3 in DNA: TGCGCCAGCAGTGATGCAGCGAACGAGCAGTACTTC.